This TCR beta chain was retrieved from a study of immune heterogeneity within non-small cell lung tumors. Study-level information: Squamous cell carcinomas accounted for a few of the tumors, non-squamous carcinomas for around 9, and 1 was not otherwise specified.

In a multiplex PCR, 32 V and 13 J primers amplified TCR beta CDR3. TCRdb used MiXCR to reprocess the multiplex PCR reads, holding one entry per CDR3 protein. The table has 14,000 or so distinct CDR3 sequences, around 27% seen once. Template came from bulk tumor genomic DNA, at roughly 580 ng per sample. During surgery, several far-apart biopsies were obtained from every primary tumor. The patients were newly diagnosed with non-small cell lung cancer, had not been treated, and had curative surgery. Study donors were patients with a new diagnosis of non-small cell lung cancer who underwent surgery with curative intent. Trimming at V came to 0 bases and at J to 1 base, leaving 4 bases not matched to a gene. The CDR3 extends over 16 amino acids. CDR1 and CDR2 from the germline V gene are LNHNV and YYDKDF (reference sequence). Broader study findings: Higher local tumor mutational burden went with moderately higher local T-cell clonality, R approximately 0.35.

This clonotype is medium-sized by share. Antigen: not known. The TCR was taken from a man aged 35 to 55 with non-small cell lung cancer. V gene TRBV15 combines with J gene TRBJ2-7; 9 positions agree with TRBD1. The sequenced material came from lung tumor tissue. Written as DNA, the CDR3 is TGTGCCACCAGCAGAGACCCGGGACAGGGTTCCTACGAGCAGTACTTC. It is translated as CATSRDPGQGSYEQYF.